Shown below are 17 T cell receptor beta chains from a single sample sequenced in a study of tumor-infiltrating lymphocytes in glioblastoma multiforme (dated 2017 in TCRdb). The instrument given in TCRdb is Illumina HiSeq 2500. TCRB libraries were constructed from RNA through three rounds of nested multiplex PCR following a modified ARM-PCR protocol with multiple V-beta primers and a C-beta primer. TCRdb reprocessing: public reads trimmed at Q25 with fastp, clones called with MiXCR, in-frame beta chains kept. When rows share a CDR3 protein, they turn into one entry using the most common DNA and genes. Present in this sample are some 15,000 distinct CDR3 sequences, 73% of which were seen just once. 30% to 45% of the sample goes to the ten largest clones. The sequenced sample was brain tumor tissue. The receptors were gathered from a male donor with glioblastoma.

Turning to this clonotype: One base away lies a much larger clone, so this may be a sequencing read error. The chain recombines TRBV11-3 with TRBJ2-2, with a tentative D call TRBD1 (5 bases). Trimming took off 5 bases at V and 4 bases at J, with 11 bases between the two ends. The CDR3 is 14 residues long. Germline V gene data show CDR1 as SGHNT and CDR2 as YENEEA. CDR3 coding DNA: TGTGCCAGCAGCCCAGGGATCTCCACCGGGGAGCTGTTTTTT. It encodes CASSPGISTGELFF.

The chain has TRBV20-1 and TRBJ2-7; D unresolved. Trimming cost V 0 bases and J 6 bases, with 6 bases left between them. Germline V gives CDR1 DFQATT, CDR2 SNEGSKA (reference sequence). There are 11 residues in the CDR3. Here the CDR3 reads CSARELGEQYF. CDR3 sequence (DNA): TGCAGTGCTAGAGAGCTGGGCGAGCAGTACTTC.

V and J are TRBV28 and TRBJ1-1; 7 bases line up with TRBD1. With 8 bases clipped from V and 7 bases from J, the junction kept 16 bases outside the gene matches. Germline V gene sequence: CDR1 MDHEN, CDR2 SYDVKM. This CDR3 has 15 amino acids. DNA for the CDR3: TGTGCCAGCGGCCCCAGGGGGAAGTTGTACAATGAAGCTTTCTTT. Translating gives CASGPRGKLYNEAFF.

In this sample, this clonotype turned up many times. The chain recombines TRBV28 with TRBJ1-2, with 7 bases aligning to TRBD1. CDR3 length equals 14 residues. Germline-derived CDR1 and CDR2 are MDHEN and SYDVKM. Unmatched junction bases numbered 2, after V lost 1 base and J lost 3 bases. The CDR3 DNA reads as TGTGCCAGCAGTTTATTAGGGACAGACTATGGCTACACCTTC. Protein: CASSLLGTDYGYTF.

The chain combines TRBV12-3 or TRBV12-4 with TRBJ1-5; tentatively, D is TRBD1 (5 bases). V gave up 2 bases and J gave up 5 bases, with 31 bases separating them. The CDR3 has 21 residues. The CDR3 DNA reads TGTGCCAGCAGTTTAAAGCCTTGGGGGAACCGGGAAGCCTTTCTATATCAGCCCCAGCATTTT. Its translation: CASSLKPWGNREAFLYQPQHF.

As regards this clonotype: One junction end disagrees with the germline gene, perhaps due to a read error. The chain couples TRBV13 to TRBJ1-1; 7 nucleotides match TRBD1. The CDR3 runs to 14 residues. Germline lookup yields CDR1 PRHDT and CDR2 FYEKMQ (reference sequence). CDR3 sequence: CASSPGRGRTEALF. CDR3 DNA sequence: TGTGCCAGCAGCCCGGGGAGGGGGCGGACTGAAGCTCTCTTT.

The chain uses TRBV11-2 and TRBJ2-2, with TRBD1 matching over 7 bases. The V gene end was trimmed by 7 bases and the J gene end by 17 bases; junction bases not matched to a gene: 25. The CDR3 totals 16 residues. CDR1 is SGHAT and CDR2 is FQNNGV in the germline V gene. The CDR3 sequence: CASTPDRAMAPGSFFF. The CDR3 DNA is TGTGCCAGCACCCCCGACAGGGCGATGGCACCGGGAAGCTTTTTTTTT. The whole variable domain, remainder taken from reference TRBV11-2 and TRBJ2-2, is EAGVAQSPRYKIIEKRQSVAFWCNPISGHATLYWYQQILGQGPKLLIQFQNNGVVDDSQLPKDRFSAERLKGVDSTLKIQPAKLEDSAVYLCASTPDRAMAPGSFFFGEGSRLTVL.

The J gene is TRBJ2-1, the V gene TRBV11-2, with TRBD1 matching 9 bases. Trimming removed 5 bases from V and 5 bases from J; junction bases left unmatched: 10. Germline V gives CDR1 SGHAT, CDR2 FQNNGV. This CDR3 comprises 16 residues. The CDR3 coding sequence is TGTGCCAGCAGCCGCGACAGGGGGAAGGTCAACAATGAGCAGTTCTTC. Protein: CASSRDRGKVNNEQFF.

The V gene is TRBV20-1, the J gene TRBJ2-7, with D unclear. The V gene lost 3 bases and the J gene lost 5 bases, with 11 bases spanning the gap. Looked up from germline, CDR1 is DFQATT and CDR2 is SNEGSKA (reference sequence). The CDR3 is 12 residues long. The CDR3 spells CSARVGHHEQYF. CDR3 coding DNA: TGCAGTGCTAGGGTGGGCCATCACGAGCAGTACTTC.

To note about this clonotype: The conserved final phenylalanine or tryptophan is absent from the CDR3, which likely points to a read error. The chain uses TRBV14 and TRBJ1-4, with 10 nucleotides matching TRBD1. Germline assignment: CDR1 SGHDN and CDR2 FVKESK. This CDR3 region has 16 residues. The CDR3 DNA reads TGTGCCAACAGCCCAGACGGAAAGGGACAGGGGGAAAAACTGTTTTCT. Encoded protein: CANSPDGKGQGEKLFS.

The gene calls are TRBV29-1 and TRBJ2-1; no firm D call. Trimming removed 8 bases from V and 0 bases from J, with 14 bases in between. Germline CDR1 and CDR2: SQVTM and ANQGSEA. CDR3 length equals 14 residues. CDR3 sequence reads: CSTWYASSYNEQFF. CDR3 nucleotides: TGCAGCACTTGGTACGCGAGCTCCTACAATGAGCAGTTCTTC.

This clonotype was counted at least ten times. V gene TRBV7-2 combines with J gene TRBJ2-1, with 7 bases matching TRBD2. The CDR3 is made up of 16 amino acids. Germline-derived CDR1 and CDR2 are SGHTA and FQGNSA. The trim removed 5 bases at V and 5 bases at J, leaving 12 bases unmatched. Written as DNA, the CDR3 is TGTGCCAGCAGCACCCGGGAGGCTAGGACCCACAATGAGCAGTTCTTC. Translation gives CASSTREARTHNEQFF.

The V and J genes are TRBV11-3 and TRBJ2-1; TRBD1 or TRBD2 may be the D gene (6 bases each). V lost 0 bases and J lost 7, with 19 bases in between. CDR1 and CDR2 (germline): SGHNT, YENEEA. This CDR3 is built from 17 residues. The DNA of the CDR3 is TGTGCCAGCAGCTTAGAGGGGGCGGGACACGGTGTGAATGAGCAGTTCTTC. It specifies CASSLEGAGHGVNEQFF.

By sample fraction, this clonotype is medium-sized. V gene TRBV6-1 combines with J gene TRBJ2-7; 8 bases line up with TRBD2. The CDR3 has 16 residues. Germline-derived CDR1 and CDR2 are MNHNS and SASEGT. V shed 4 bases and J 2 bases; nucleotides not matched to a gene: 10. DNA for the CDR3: TGTGCCAGCAGTGCCCACAAAGTAGCGGGGACCTACGAGCAGTACTTC. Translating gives CASSAHKVAGTYEQYF.

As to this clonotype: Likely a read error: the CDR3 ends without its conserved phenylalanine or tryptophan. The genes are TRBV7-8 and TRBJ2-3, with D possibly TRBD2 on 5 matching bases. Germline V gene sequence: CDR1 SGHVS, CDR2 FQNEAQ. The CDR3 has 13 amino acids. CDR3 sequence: CDSSFGSTDTQYS. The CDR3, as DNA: TGTGACAGCAGCTTTGGGAGCACGGATACGCAGTATTCT.

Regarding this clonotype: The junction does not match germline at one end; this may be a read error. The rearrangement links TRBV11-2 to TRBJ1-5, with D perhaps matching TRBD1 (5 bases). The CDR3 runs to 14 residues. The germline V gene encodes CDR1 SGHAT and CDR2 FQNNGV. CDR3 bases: TGTGTCAGCAATATGGGGGGAGGGACCAAGCCCCAGCATTTT. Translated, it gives CVSNMGGGTKPQHF.

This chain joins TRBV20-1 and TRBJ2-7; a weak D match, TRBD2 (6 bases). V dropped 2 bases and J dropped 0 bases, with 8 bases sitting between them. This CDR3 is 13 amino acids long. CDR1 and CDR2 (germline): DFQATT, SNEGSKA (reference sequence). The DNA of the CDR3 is TGCAGTGCTAGATGGACTACCTCCTACGAGCAGTACTTC. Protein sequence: CSARWTTSYEQYF.